This entry is about one T cell receptor beta chain. Methods used by the authors: Researchers report that nucleated cell counts were estimated from reference gene primer amplification. The protocol was immunoSEQ multiplex PCR, while the TCRdb copy is restricted to in-frame clones and leaves out a portion. The V and J calls and the clone size are those of that table, but D and trimming were determined from the DNA. Of about 130,000 clones listed, over 75% are singletons. Germline CDR1 is SGHRS and CDR2 is YFSETQ. Germline trimming cut 0 bases from V and 4 bases from J; bases unmatched to any gene: 10. This CDR3 spans 17 amino acids. These data belong to a study of blood T cell repertoires in COVID-19. The overall study: Sites across the United States, Italy and Spain contributed samples from acute and convalescent COVID-19.

The origin of this receptor is a man in his thirties or forties with COVID-19, enrolled during active disease. The rearrangement links TRBV5-1 to TRBJ2-5; TRBD2 agrees at 9 bases. Source material: peripheral blood. CDR3 sequence reads: CASSLVPRGGAGETQYF. Written as DNA, the CDR3 is TGCGCCAGCAGCTTGGTTCCCCGCGGGGGGGCCGGAGAGACCCAGTACTTC.